The 32 T cell receptor beta chains reported below all come from one sample, sequenced in a study of Tregs in tolerant kidney transplant recipients (dated by TCRdb to between 2018 and 2020). The protocol used for the library was the immunoSEQ multiplex PCR assay. The table comes from immuneACCESS by way of TCRdb, which keeps in-frame sequences with V and J called. Part of the clones is missing from these tables; in studies checked, under half for an unresolved V gene and the rest for unknown reasons. This sample has more than 90,000 clones in its table, and around 91% of those were observed once. The top ten constitute approximately 0.54% of the sample. What was sequenced was CD4+ T cells from blood. These receptors were obtained from a human donor in good health.

The chain has TRBV18 and TRBJ2-7; D call uncertain. V was clipped by 2 bases and J by 7 bases, with 15 bases between them. Germline values: CDR1 KGHSH, CDR2 LQKENI. CDR3 length equals 14 residues. In nucleotides, the CDR3 is TGTGCCAGCTCACCAGAAGCCCTTATGTTGGAGCAGTACTTC. Translating gives CASSPEALMLEQYF.

The genes are TRBV5-1 and TRBJ1-5, with a possible D match to TRBD1 (6 bases). V lost 4 bases, J lost 5 bases, and 13 bases lay in between. Germline loops: CDR1 SGHRS, CDR2 YFSETQ. The CDR3 extends over 14 amino acids. CDR3 region: CASSPTAGDQPQHF. CDR3 bases: TGCGCCAGCAGCCCTACGGCAGGGGATCAGCCCCAGCATTTT.

The chain has TRBV29-1 and TRBJ2-2; 9 nucleotides align to TRBD1. The CDR3 sequence is 15 residues long. The trim removed 3 bases at V and 2 bases at J, leaving 4 bases unmatched. Germline CDR1 is SQVTM and CDR2 is ANQGSEA. CDR3 DNA: TGCAGCGTTGAGAGGGGACAGGGAAACACCGGGGAGCTGTTTTTT. Its translation: CSVERGQGNTGELFF.

This sequence joins TRBV18 and TRBJ2-7; 9 bases are a match to TRBD1. Losses at the gene ends were 4 bases for V and 1 base for J; bases not matched to a gene: 5. From germline, CDR1 is KGHSH and CDR2 LQKENI. CDR3 length: 15 amino acids. This chain's CDR3 is CASSRSGTGSYEQYF. The CDR3 coding sequence is TGTGCCAGCTCACGGAGTGGGACAGGGTCCTACGAGCAGTACTTC.

The J gene is TRBJ2-5, the V gene TRBV6-1; the match to TRBD2 covers 9 bases. Germline CDR1 MNHNS, CDR2 SASEGT. Germline trimming cut 4 bases from V and 2 bases from J; bases unmatched to any gene: 5. The CDR3 totals 15 residues. CDR3 nucleotides: TGTGCCAGCAGTGGGAGACTAGCGGTGCAAGAGACCCAGTACTTC. Its protein is CASSGRLAVQETQYF.

This chain connects TRBV9 to TRBJ2-7, with a tentative D call TRBD2 (7 bases). Deletions cut 1 base from V and 3 bases from J, with 14 bases between. The CDR3 extends over 15 amino acids. Germline V gene lookup returns CDR1 SGDLS and CDR2 YYNGEE. The chain's CDR3 is CASSVRGGLHYEQYF. The DNA of the CDR3 is TGTGCCAGCAGCGTAAGAGGGGGACTACACTACGAGCAGTACTTC.

The chain carries TRBV18 and TRBJ1-2, with D uncertain. V dropped 4 bases and J dropped 6 bases, with 15 bases sitting between them. There are 14 residues in the CDR3. Per the germline V gene, CDR1 is KGHSH and CDR2 is LQKENI. The chain's CDR3 is CASSLALRGHGYTF. CDR3 sequence (DNA): TGTGCCAGCTCACTGGCACTAAGAGGCCATGGCTACACCTTC.

The rearrangement links TRBV5-1 to TRBJ2-7; D uncertain. Germline lookup yields CDR1 SGHRS and CDR2 YFSETQ. CDR3 length: 14 amino acids. V lost 7 bases and J lost 0, with 14 bases in between. CDR3: CASRTGRSSYEQYF. CDR3 DNA sequence: TGCGCCAGCCGGACGGGTAGGAGCTCCTACGAGCAGTACTTC.

The rearrangement joins TRBV7-3 to TRBJ2-3, with 7 bases identical to TRBD2. Germline V gene lookup returns CDR1 SGHTA and CDR2 FQGTGA. The trim removed 6 bases at V and 3 bases at J, leaving 9 bases unmatched. The CDR3 is 15 residues long. The DNA for the CDR3 is TGTGCCAGCAGGCGCCAGGTCGGGGGGACAGATACGCAGTATTTT. Its translation is CASRRQVGGTDTQYF.

In its sample, this clone was seen once. This chain connects TRBV29-1 to TRBJ2-3; D is uncertain. The CDR3 spans 13 residues. V shed 4 bases and J shed 0 bases, with 8 bases lying between them. The germline V gene encodes CDR1 SQVTM and CDR2 ANQGSEA. In nucleotides, the CDR3 is TGCAGCGTTGCAATGCTGAGCACAGATACGCAGTATTTT. It specifies CSVAMLSTDTQYF.

The chain recombines TRBV10-3 with TRBJ2-3; D might be TRBD2 (5 bases). CDR3 size: 16 residues. V was pared by 6 bases and J by 2 bases, with 18 bases between. CDR1 ENHRY and CDR2 SYGVKD come from the germline V gene. CDR3 amino acids: CAIRDAGLKDTDTQYF. The CDR3 DNA reads as TGTGCCATCAGGGACGCCGGACTTAAAGACACAGATACGCAGTATTTT.

The rearrangement links TRBV19 to TRBJ1-1, with a tentative D call TRBD1 (6 bases). Germline-derived CDR1 and CDR2 are LNHDA and SQIVND (reference sequence). The CDR3 runs to 16 residues. With 0 bases removed from V and 2 bases from J, the gap between germline ends came to 13 bases. In DNA, the CDR3 is TGTGCCAGTAGTATAGATTGGGGGACAACAAACACTGAAGCTTTCTTT. Its protein is CASSIDWGTTNTEAFF. Variable domain in full (rest from reference TRBV19 and TRBJ1-1): DGGITQSPKYLFRKEGQNVTLSCEQNLNHDAMYWYRQDPGQGLRLIYYSQIVNDFQKGDIAEGYSVSREKKESFPLTVTSAQKNPTAFYLCASSIDWGTTNTEAFFGQGTRLTVV.

The V gene is TRBV19, the J gene TRBJ1-5; 10 bases are shared with TRBD1. Germline CDR1 reads LNHDA; CDR2 reads SQIVND (reference sequence). The CDR3 is 15 residues long. V was clipped by 4 bases and J by 4 bases; unmatched bases: 4. The CDR3 DNA follows: TGTGCCAGTAGTAGAGACAGGGGGCGAAATCAGCCCCAGCATTTT. The encoded protein is CASSRDRGRNQPQHF.

V gene TRBV30 combines with J gene TRBJ1-3, with D perhaps matching TRBD1 (5 bases). The CDR3 contains 17 residues. Trimming stripped 3 bases from V and 2 bases from J, with 20 bases between. Germline CDR1 reads GTSNPN; CDR2 reads SVGIG (reference sequence). The chain's CDR3 is CAWSLPGRKGPGNTIYF. CDR3 DNA: TGTGCCTGGAGCCTACCGGGACGTAAGGGGCCTGGAAACACCATATATTTT.

J is TRBJ2-7 and V is TRBV5-6, with 11 bases fitting TRBD1. CDR1 and CDR2 (germline): SGHDT, YYEEEE. Trimming took 4 bases from V and 3 from J; bases not matched to a gene: 6. This CDR3 is built from 15 residues. The CDR3 nucleotides read TGTGCCAGCAGCAGACCCGGGACAGGGGGCTACGAGCAGTACTTC. As protein: CASSRPGTGGYEQYF.

The gene calls are TRBV10-2 and TRBJ1-4, with no clear D. This CDR3 spans 11 amino acids. V lost 3 bases and J lost 9, with 5 bases in between. Germline CDR1 is WSHSY and CDR2 is SAAADI. CDR3 sequence: CASSDRKKLFF. CDR3 coding DNA: TGCGCCAGCAGTGACAGGAAAAAACTGTTTTTT.

V is TRBV5-1 and J is TRBJ2-4; the D is unclear. The CDR3 totals 15 residues. Germline lookup yields CDR1 SGHRS and CDR2 YFSETQ. The germline V and J ends were trimmed by 4 bases and 2 bases, with 13 bases remaining between them. The CDR3 DNA is TGCGCCAGCAGCGTAGCTAGTGGGACCAAAAACATTCAGTACTTC. This codes for CASSVASGTKNIQYF. Looking up the rest from reference TRBV5-1 and TRBJ2-4 gives the full variable domain: KAGVTQTPRYLIKTRGQQVTLSCSPISGHRSVSWYQQTPGQGLQFLFEYFSETQRNKGNFPGRFSGRQFSNSRSEMNVSTLELGDSALYLCASSVASGTKNIQYFGAGTRLSVL.

The chain combines TRBV5-4 with TRBJ2-5; no clear D gene. Germline V lookup: CDR1 SGHNT, CDR2 YYREEE (reference sequence). Trimming removed 5 bases at V and 5 bases at J, with 16 bases between. The CDR3 loop spans 14 amino acids. Written as DNA, the CDR3 is TGTGCCAGCAGTTTAGACTTGGAACGGGAGACCCAGTACTTC. Its translation is CASSLDLERETQYF.

The chain links TRBV5-4 to TRBJ2-1; D is uncertain. V was cut by 1 base and J by 6 bases, with 8 bases left in between. CDR1 and CDR2 (germline): SGHNT, YYREEE (reference sequence). This CDR3 has 13 residues. The CDR3 region has the DNA TGTGCCAGCAGCTTGCCTAACCCCAATGAGCAGTTCTTC. The encoded protein is CASSLPNPNEQFF.

The chain combines TRBV7-7 with TRBJ2-3; D ambiguous. V was clipped by 5 bases and J by 11 bases, with 17 bases between them. The length of the CDR3 is 13 residues. CDR1 and CDR2 from the germline V gene are SSHAT and FNYEAQ (reference sequence). The CDR3 coding sequence is TGTGCCAGCAGCCGCGGCCAGATGGACCGGCAGTATTTT. It encodes CASSRGQMDRQYF.

This chain joins TRBV30 and TRBJ1-3; possible D gene TRBD1, 5 bases. CDR1 GTSNPN and CDR2 SVGIG come from the germline V gene (reference sequence). V gave up 2 bases and J gave up 0 bases, with 14 bases separating them. The length of the CDR3 is 16 residues. CDR3 sequence (DNA): TGTGCCTGGAGTTTGGACATCTCGAGCTCTGGAAACACCATATATTTT. It translates to CAWSLDISSSGNTIYF.

The chain joins TRBV7-9 to TRBJ1-2, with TRBD1 matching 9 bases. The CDR3 length is 15 residues. After removal of 5 bases from V and 2 bases from J, the junction contained 6 bases not matched to a gene. CDR1 and CDR2 from the germline V gene are SEHNR and FQNEAQ (reference sequence). The CDR3 protein is CASSLLGTGNYGYTF. The CDR3 coding sequence is TGTGCCAGCAGCCTCCTGGGGACAGGGAACTATGGCTACACCTTC.

This sequence joins TRBV25-1 and TRBJ2-3, with 10 bases aligning to TRBD2. Germline loops: CDR1 MGHDK, CDR2 SYGVNS. The CDR3 totals 15 residues. The ends lost 4 bases at V and 1 base at J; junction bases unmatched: 2. CDR3 bases: TGTGCCAGCAGTGGCCTAGCGGGAGGCACAGATACGCAGTATTTT. Amino acid sequence: CASSGLAGGTDTQYF.

This sequence joins TRBV9 and TRBJ2-1, with a weak D call TRBD1 (6 bases). Germline V gene lookup returns CDR1 SGDLS and CDR2 YYNGEE. This CDR3 is 19 amino acids long. Trimming removed 0 bases from V and 3 bases from J, with 22 bases in between. The CDR3 protein is CASSVVSTGVPSLYNEQFF. CDR3 sequence (DNA): TGTGCCAGCAGCGTAGTGTCGACAGGCGTCCCCTCCCTCTACAATGAGCAGTTCTTC.

Only a few counts were recorded for this clone. CDR3 in DNA: TGTGCCAGCAGCTTAGGTAGGAAAATAGCGGGATCCTCCTACAATGAGCAGTTCTTC. Amino acid sequence: CASSLGRKIAGSSYNEQFF. The rearrangement joins TRBV11-2 to TRBJ2-1; 8 nucleotides line up with TRBD2. V was pared by 1 base and J by 0 bases, with 11 bases of the junction left unmatched. This CDR3 is 19 amino acids long. Per the germline V gene, CDR1 is SGHAT and CDR2 is FQNNGV.

In this sample, this clone turned up once. V gene TRBV19 combines with J gene TRBJ1-1; no reliable D call. The CDR3 is made up of 13 amino acids. V lost 2 bases and J 10 bases, leaving 14 bases between the germline ends. Germline CDR1 is LNHDA and CDR2 is SQIVND (reference sequence). CDR3 loop: CASSIRSWPGAFF. The CDR3 DNA sequence: TGTGCCAGTAGTATAAGGAGTTGGCCTGGAGCTTTCTTT.

CDR3 nucleotides: TGTGCCAGCAGCGAACGGCGGGGGTTTCGCACAGATACGCAGTATTTT. Its protein product is CASSERRGFRTDTQYF. The chain is built from TRBV13 and TRBJ2-3; TRBD2 matches at 7 bases. The CDR3 covers 16 residues. V was clipped by 5 bases and J by 1 base; unmatched bases: 9. Germline CDR1 and CDR2: PRHDT and FYEKMQ (reference sequence).

Here the CDR3 DNA reads TGTGCCAGCAGCAACCCCCGGACTAGCGGGCAAGCAGATACGCAGTATTTT. This encodes CASSNPRTSGQADTQYF. The chain couples TRBV7-2 to TRBJ2-3, with 11 positions matching TRBD2. The V and J ends lost 5 bases and 4 bases, in that order; junction bases with no gene match: 11. The germline V gene encodes CDR1 SGHTA and CDR2 FQGNSA. The CDR3 runs to 17 residues.

This clone appeared a single time. The chain combines TRBV7-9 with TRBJ1-2; 9 bases are shared with TRBD1. With V trimmed by 5 bases and J by 1 base, 8 bases remained unmatched. Per germline, CDR1 SEHNR and CDR2 FQNEAQ (reference sequence). The CDR3 sequence is 16 residues long. The CDR3 coding sequence is TGTGCCAGCAGCCAGGACAGGGGACGGTTTAACTATGGCTACACCTTC. Translating gives CASSQDRGRFNYGYTF.

Remarks on this clone: The junction does not match germline at one end; this may be a read error. The rearrangement links TRBV5-4 to TRBJ2-2, with D perhaps being TRBD1 or TRBD2 (5 bases each). The CDR3 spans 14 residues. The germline gives CDR1 SGHNT, CDR2 YYREEE (reference sequence). This CDR3 reads CASSSALEGRGSLF. In nucleotides, the CDR3 is TGTGCCAGCAGCTCCGCCCTCGAGGGAAGGGGATCGCTTTTT.

This clone turned up a few times. This chain connects TRBV30 to TRBJ1-5; no clear D gene. The CDR3 totals 13 residues. Trimming left V 3 bases short and J 1 base short, with 7 bases between. The V gene's germline CDR1 is GTSNPN and CDR2 SVGIG (reference sequence). This chain's CDR3 is CAWSGDSNQPQHF. Here the CDR3 DNA reads TGTGCCTGGAGCGGCGACAGCAATCAGCCCCAGCATTTT. Full variable domain (rest looked up from reference TRBV30 and TRBJ1-5): SQTIHQWPATLVQPVGSPLSLECTVEGTSNPNLYWYRQAAGRGLQLLFYSVGIGQISSEVPQNLSASRPQDRQFILSSKKLLLSDSGFYLCAWSGDSNQPQHFGDGTRLSIL.

Note on this clone: In the same sample, other DNA sequences code for this CDR3. The chain employs TRBV5-5 and TRBJ1-4; D is perhaps TRBD1 (5 bases). This CDR3 is 13 amino acids long. V lost 0 bases to trimming and J lost 7 bases, with 7 bases between them. CDR1 and CDR2 from the germline V gene are SGHKS and YYEKEE (reference sequence). This CDR3 is CASSLAGGEKLFF. As DNA, the CDR3 is TGTGCCAGCAGCTTGGCGGGGGGTGAAAAACTGTTTTTT.